The rows below give T cell receptor beta chains drawn from one sample of a study of blood T cells in healthy people across ages. TCRdb called the 5' RACE reads again in MiXCR, with one record for every CDR3 protein. This repertoire shows around 1.5 million distinct CDR3 sequences, 59% found once; its top ten account for over 5%. The specimen sequenced was blood. The receptors stem from a man aged 18-30 years in good health. CDR3s include the opening cysteine and the closing phenylalanine or tryptophan. D genes are given only for firm matches. Expanded clones are given a class, and other clones once, few, many or no size at all.

-,TRBV20-1,TRBJ1-5,14,-,TGCAGTGCCAGGACCCTTAATAGCAATCAGCCCCAGCATTTT,CSARTLNSNQPQHF
-,TRBV12-3/TRBV12-4,TRBJ2-5,17,TRBD1,TGTGCCAGCAGTCAAAGTGAGGGACAGTCCCAAGGCAGGACCCAGTACTTC,CASSQSEGQSQGRTQYF
-,TRBV2,TRBJ2-4,16,TRBD1,TGTGCCAGCAGAATAGGACCGGGACAGGGGAGGAACATTCAGTACTTC,CASRIGPGQGRNIQYF
-,TRBV6-1,TRBJ1-2,13,-,TGTGCCAGCATCGGTGCAAATAACTATGGCTACACCTTC,CASIGANNYGYTF
once,TRBV20-1,TRBJ2-7,15,TRBD2,TGCAGTGCTGATGAAGCGGGAGGGCCCTACAATGAGCAGTACTTC,CSADEAGGPYNEQYF
-,TRBV29-1,TRBJ2-1,16,TRBD2,TGCAGCGTTGCCCAGAGATTAGCGGGGATATACAATGAGCAGTTCTTC,CSVAQRLAGIYNEQFF
once,TRBV5-1,TRBJ1-4,16,TRBD1,TGCGCCAGCAGCTCGGGACTAGGGGGCACTAATGAAAAACTGTTTTTT,CASSSGLGGTNEKLFF
-,TRBV4-1,TRBJ1-2,14,-,TGCGCCAGCAGCTTGATGGGGGGCGCGGATGGCTACACCTTC,CASSLMGGADGYTF
-,TRBV20-1,TRBJ2-7,18,TRBD2,TGCAGTGCTAGAGACCTAACCGGGACTAGCCCTTACTCCTACGAGCAGTACTTC,CSARDLTGTSPYSYEQYF
-,TRBV6-5,TRBJ2-5,15,-,TGTGCCAGCAGTTACTCGGGGGTTAGTGAAGAGACCCAGTACTTC,CASSYSGVSEETQYF
few,TRBV4-2,TRBJ2-3,14,TRBD1,TGTGCCAGCAGCCCACAGGGGGGCACAGATACGCAGTATTTT,CASSPQGGTDTQYF
-,TRBV10-3,TRBJ1-5,14,-,TGTGCCATCAGTGCCGGGTCTGGCAATCAGCCCCAGCATTTT,CAISAGSGNQPQHF
-,TRBV4-1,TRBJ1-2,14,-,TGCGCCAGCAGCCAAGAAGGGCAGGAGAGTGGCTACACCTTC,CASSQEGQESGYTF
few,TRBV27,TRBJ2-7,15,-,TGTGCCAGCAGTTTATCATACGACAGCACCTACGAGCAGTACTTC,CASSLSYDSTYEQYF
few,TRBV4-3,TRBJ2-5,16,TRBD2,TGCGCCAGCAGCCAAGATATGCGGGGGGCGGAAGAGACCCAGTACTTC,CASSQDMRGAEETQYF
few,TRBV3-1,TRBJ2-7,13,-,TGTGCCAGCAGCCGCCAGGGTTACTACGAGCAGTACTTC,CASSRQGYYEQYF
few,TRBV3-1,TRBJ1-1,18,-,TGTGCCAGCAGCCAACGCCAGGGGCCGCGAAGGTTGAACACTGAAGCTTTCTTT,CASSQRQGPRRLNTEAFF
-,TRBV29-1,TRBJ2-1,15,TRBD2,TGCAGCGCCCAACGGACTAGCGGGAACACAGATACGCAGTTCTTC,CSAQRTSGNTDTQFF
-,TRBV13,TRBJ2-4,12,-,TGTGCCAGCAGCTTTCAAAAAAACATTCAGTACTTC,CASSFQKNIQYF
few,TRBV12-3/TRBV12-4,TRBJ2-5,15,TRBD1,TGTGCCAGCAGTTTGGGGACAGGCGACCAAGAGACCCAGTACTTC,CASSLGTGDQETQYF
-,TRBV5-1,TRBJ2-3,14,-,TGCGCCAGCAGCCTACAGACGGGCACAGATACGCAGTATTTT,CASSLQTGTDTQYF
-,TRBV6-5,TRBJ2-5,15,TRBD1,TGTGCCAGCGCAACCTACAAAAGGGGGCCCGAGACCCAGTACTTC,CASATYKRGPETQYF
few,TRBV29-1,TRBJ2-1,13,-,TGCAGCGTTGAGGGAGACTCCTACAATGAGCAGTTCTTC,CSVEGDSYNEQFF
-,TRBV29-1,TRBJ1-1,13,-,TGCAGCGTTGTCGCGTCTTTTAACACTGAAGCTTTCTTT,CSVVASFNTEAFF
few,TRBV7-6,TRBJ2-3,16,TRBD2,TGTGCCAGCAGCCCCGAGACTAGCGTCGGAGACAATACGCAGTATTTT,CASSPETSVGDNTQYF
-,TRBV10-3,TRBJ1-2,18,-,TGTGCCATCAGTGAGTCGTATTTCGACGGCCAATTGAAGTCCGGCTACACCTTC,CAISESYFDGQLKSGYTF
-,TRBV4-1,TRBJ2-1,13,-,TGCGCCAGCAGCACCCCTGGAGGGGTCGAGCAGTTCTTC,CASSTPGGVEQFF
-,TRBV21-1,TRBJ1-3,17,-,TGTGCCAGCAGCAAAAAGCCTGACGAGGGAGGTGGAAACACCATATATTTT,CASSKKPDEGGGNTIYF
-,TRBV20-1,TRBJ2-1,14,TRBD2,TGCAGTGCTAGTCCGGGACTAGCGTTCAATGAGCAGTTCTTC,CSASPGLAFNEQFF
-,TRBV7-9,TRBJ2-1,15,TRBD1,TGTGCCAGCAGCCCCAGGAACAGGGGTGCCAATGAGCAGTTCTTC,CASSPRNRGANEQFF
-,TRBV20-1,TRBJ1-5,15,-,TGCAGTGCTAGAGAAGCAATGACAGGCAATCAGCCCCAGCATTTT,CSAREAMTGNQPQHF
-,TRBV19,TRBJ2-2,16,-,TGTGCCAGTACCCCGAGGTCCGTTAGGGACACCGGGGAGCTGTTTTTT,CASTPRSVRDTGELFF
-,TRBV20-1,TRBJ1-1,15,-,TGCAGTGCTAGAGATGTGTTGGCAGGGAACACTGAAGCTTTCTTT,CSARDVLAGNTEAFF
few,TRBV4-1,TRBJ2-3,17,TRBD1,TGCGCCAGCAGCCAAGATTTAGGACAGGCATACACGGTTACGCAGTATTTT,CASSQDLGQAYTVTQYF
-,TRBV20-1,TRBJ2-1,16,TRBD2,TGCAGTGCTAGAGATAGCGGGAGGGCCGGATACAATGAGCAGTTCTTC,CSARDSGRAGYNEQFF
-,TRBV29-1,TRBJ2-7,13,TRBD1,TGCAGCGTTGTGGTAGAAGGGGGCTCCGAGCAGTACTTC,CSVVVEGGSEQYF
-,TRBV9,TRBJ2-7,13,-,TGTGCCAGCAGCCCCGTAGGGGGCTACGAGCAGTACTTC,CASSPVGGYEQYF
-,TRBV2,TRBJ1-6,12,-,TGTGCCAGCAGTGAAAGGGGTTCACCCCTCCACTTT,CASSERGSPLHF
-,TRBV5-1,TRBJ2-3,17,TRBD2,TGCGCCAGCAGCCCCCGGGGGGGAGCTACTAGCACAGATACGCAGTATTTT,CASSPRGGATSTDTQYF
-,TRBV6-5,TRBJ2-5,18,-,TGTGCCAGCAGTTACTTAAACCCTGTGGAGCGGGCGAAAGAGACCCAGTACTTC,CASSYLNPVERAKETQYF
-,TRBV10-3,TRBJ2-3,14,-,TGTGCCATCAAAGAGGACTACTACACAGATACGCAGTATTTT,CAIKEDYYTDTQYF
-,TRBV4-1,TRBJ1-1,14,-,TGCGCCAGCAGCCACGTGCAGGTGAACACTGAAGCTTTCTTT,CASSHVQVNTEAFF
-,TRBV9,TRBJ1-1,14,TRBD1,TGTGCCAGCAGCGACGGACAGGGTAGTACTGAAGCTTTCTTT,CASSDGQGSTEAFF
-,TRBV29-1,TRBJ2-7,14,-,TGCAGCGTTGGAGGGACCGGGAAGGTCTACGAGCAGTACTTC,CSVGGTGKVYEQYF
-,TRBV7-2,TRBJ2-7,13,-,TGTGCCAGCAGGGCGGGAATCTCCTACGAGCAGTACTTC,CASRAGISYEQYF
-,TRBV7-9,TRBJ2-1,18,TRBD2,TGTGCCAGCAGCTCACTACCGGGACTAGCGGGGTTTAACAATGAGCAGTTCTTC,CASSSLPGLAGFNNEQFF
few,TRBV7-2,TRBJ2-5,15,TRBD2,TGTGCCAGCAGCTTAGATGGGACTACCCAAGAGACCCAGTACTTC,CASSLDGTTQETQYF
-,TRBV7-2,TRBJ1-4,16,-,TGTGCCAGCAGCCCCTCGGGCGGACACCAAAGGGGAAAACTGTTTTTT,CASSPSGGHQRGKLFF
-,TRBV6-5,TRBJ2-1,13,-,TGTGCCAGCAGTGACATATCCTACAATGAGCAGTTCTTT,CASSDISYNEQFF
few,TRBV7-9,TRBJ2-1,16,TRBD2,TGTGCCAGCAGCCCTGTGTGGCTAGCGGGGGTAAGTGAGCAGTTCTTC,CASSPVWLAGVSEQFF
-,TRBV28,TRBJ2-7,13,TRBD2,TGTGCCAGCGGGCTAGCGGAAAACTACGAGCAGTACTTC,CASGLAENYEQYF
few,TRBV20-1,TRBJ2-7,14,TRBD1,TGCAGTGCTTCGGGGACAGGGGTCACCTACGAGCAGTACTTC,CSASGTGVTYEQYF
-,TRBV6-2/TRBV6-3,TRBJ2-7,14,-,TGTGCCAGCAGTGATGGGGTAGCATTCTACGAGCAGTACTTC,CASSDGVAFYEQYF
-,TRBV6-6,TRBJ2-4,15,-,TGTGCCAGCAGTTACGCTGGGGGCGCCAAAAACATTCAGTACTTC,CASSYAGGAKNIQYF